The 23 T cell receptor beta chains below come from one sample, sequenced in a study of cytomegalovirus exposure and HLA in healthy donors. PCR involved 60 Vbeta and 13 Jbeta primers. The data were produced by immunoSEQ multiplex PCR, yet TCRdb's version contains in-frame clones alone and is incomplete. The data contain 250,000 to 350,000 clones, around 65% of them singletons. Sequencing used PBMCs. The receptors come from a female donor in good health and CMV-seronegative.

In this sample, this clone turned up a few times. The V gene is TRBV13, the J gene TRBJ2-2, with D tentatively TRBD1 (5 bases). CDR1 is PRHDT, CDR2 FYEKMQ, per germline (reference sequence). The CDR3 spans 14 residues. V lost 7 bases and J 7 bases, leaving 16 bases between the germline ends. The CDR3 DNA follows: TGTGCCAGCATTCAGGGTGGAAGTGGCGGGGAGCTGTTTTTT. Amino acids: CASIQGGSGGELFF.

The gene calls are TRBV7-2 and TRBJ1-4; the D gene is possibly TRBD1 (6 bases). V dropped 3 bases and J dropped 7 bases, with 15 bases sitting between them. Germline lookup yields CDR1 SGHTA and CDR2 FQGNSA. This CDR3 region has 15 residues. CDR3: CASSFDGTKGEKLFF. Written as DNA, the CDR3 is TGTGCCAGCAGCTTTGATGGGACAAAGGGTGAAAAACTGTTTTTT.

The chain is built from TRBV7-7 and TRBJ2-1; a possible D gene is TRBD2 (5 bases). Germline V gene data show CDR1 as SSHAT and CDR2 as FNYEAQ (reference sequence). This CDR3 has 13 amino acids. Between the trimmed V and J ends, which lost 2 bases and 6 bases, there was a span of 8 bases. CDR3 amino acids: CASSLMSGNEQFF. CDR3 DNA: TGTGCCAGCAGCTTAATGAGCGGCAATGAGCAGTTCTTC.

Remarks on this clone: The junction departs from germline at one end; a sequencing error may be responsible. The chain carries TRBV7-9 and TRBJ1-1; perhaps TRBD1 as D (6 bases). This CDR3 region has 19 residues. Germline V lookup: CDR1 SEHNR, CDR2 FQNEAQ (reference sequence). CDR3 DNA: TGTTCCAGCAGCTTTATCCAAAAGACAGGTCGGCGGGAGAGCACTGAAGCTTTCTTT. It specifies CSSSFIQKTGRRESTEAFF.

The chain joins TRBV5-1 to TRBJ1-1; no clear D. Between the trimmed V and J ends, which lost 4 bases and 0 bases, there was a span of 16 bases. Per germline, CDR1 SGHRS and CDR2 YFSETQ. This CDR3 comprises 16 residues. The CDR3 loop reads CASSTGMGLMNTEAFF. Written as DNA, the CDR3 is TGCGCCAGCAGCACCGGGATGGGTCTTATGAACACTGAAGCTTTCTTT.

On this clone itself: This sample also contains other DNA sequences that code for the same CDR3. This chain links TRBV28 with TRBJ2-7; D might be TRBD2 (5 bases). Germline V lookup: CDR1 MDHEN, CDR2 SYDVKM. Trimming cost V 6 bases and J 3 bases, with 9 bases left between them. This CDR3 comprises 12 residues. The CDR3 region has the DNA TGTGCCAGCAGCCCCCGGGGCTACGAGCAGTACTTC. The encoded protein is CASSPRGYEQYF. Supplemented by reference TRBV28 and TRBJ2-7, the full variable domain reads DVKVTQSSRYLVKRTGEKVFLECVQDMDHENMFWYRQDPGLGLRLIYFSYDVKMKEKGDIPEGYSVSREKKERFSLILESASTNQTSMYLCASSPRGYEQYFGPGTRLTVT.

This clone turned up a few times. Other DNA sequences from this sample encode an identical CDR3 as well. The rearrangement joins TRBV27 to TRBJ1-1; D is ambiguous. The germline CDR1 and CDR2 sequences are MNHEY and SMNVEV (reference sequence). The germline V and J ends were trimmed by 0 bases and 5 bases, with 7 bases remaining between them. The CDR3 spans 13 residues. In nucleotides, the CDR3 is TGTGCCAGCAGTTTATCCGGGAGAACTGAAGCTTTCTTT. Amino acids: CASSLSGRTEAFF.

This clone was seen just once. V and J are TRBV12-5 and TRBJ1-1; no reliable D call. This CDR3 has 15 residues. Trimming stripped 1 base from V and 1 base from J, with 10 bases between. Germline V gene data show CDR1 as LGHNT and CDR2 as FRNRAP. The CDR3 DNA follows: TGTGCTAGTGGTTTGGGGCGGCTCCGGAACACTGAAGCTTTCTTT. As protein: CASGLGRLRNTEAFF.

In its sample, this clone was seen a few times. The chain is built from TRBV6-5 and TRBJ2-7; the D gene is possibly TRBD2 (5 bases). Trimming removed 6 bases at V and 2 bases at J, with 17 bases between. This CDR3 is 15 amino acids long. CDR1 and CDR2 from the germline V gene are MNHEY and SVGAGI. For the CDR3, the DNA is TGTGCCAGCAGCCCCGCCCGGGGTACCACCTACGAGCAGTACTTC. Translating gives CASSPARGTTYEQYF.

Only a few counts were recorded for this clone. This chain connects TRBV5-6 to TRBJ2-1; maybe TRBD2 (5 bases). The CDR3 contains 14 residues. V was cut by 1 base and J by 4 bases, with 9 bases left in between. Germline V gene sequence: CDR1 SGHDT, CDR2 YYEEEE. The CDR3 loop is CASSLPRGYNEQFF. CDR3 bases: TGTGCCAGCAGCTTGCCTCGGGGTTACAATGAGCAGTTCTTC.

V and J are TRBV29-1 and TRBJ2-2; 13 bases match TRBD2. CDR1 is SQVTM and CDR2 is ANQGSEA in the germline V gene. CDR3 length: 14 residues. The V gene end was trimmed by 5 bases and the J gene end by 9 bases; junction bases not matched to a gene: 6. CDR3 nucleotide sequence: TGCAGCGTTCGGACTAGCGGGAGAACTTGGGAGCTGTTTTTT. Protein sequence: CSVRTSGRTWELFF.

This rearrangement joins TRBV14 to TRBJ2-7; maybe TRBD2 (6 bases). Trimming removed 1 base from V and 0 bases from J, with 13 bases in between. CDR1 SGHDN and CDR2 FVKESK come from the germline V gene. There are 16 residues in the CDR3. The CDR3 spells CASSQGGGGVSYEQYF. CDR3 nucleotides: TGTGCCAGCAGCCAAGGAGGTGGCGGGGTCTCCTACGAGCAGTACTTC.

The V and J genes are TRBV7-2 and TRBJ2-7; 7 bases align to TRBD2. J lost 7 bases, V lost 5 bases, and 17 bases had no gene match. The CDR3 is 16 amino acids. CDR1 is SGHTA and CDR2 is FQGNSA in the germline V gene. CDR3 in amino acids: CASSRKLAVPLREQYF. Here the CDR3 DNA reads TGTGCCAGCAGCCGTAAGCTAGCGGTCCCGCTTAGGGAGCAGTACTTC.

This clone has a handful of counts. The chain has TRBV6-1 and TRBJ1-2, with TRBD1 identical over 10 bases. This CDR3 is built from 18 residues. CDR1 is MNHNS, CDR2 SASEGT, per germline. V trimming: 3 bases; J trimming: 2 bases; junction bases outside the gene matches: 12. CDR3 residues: CASSDPPGQGFLNYGYTF. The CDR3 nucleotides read TGTGCCAGCAGTGATCCCCCGGGACAGGGGTTCTTGAACTATGGCTACACCTTC.

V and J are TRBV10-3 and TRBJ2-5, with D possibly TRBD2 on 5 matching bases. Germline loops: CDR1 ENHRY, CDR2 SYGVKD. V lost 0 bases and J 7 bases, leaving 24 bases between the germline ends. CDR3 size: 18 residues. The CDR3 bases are TGTGCCATCAGTGAGTCTATCAGTGTGGCAGGCGGGCCAAGGACCCAGTACTTC. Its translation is CAISESISVAGGPRTQYF.

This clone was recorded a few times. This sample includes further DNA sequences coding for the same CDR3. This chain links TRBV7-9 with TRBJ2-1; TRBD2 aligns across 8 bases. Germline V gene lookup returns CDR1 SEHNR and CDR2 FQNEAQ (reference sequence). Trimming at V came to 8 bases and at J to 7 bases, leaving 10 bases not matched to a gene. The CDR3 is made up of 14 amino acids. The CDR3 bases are TGTGCCAGCGAGACCTGGACTAGCCAAAATGAGCAGTTCTTC. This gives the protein CASETWTSQNEQFF.

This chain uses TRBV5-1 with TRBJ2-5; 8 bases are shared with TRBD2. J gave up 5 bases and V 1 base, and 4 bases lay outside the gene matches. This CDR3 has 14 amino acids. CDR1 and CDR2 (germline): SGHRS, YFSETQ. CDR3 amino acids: CASSLLPGGETQYF. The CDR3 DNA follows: TGCGCCAGCAGCTTGTTGCCGGGAGGGGAGACCCAGTACTTC.

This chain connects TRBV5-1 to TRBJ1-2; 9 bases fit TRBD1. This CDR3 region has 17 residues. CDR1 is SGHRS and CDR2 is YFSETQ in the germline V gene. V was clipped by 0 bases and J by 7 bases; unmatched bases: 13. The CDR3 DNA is TGCGCCAGCAGCTTGGAGCCTGGAGGGACAGGGAGGGGTGGCTACACCTTC. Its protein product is CASSLEPGGTGRGGYTF.

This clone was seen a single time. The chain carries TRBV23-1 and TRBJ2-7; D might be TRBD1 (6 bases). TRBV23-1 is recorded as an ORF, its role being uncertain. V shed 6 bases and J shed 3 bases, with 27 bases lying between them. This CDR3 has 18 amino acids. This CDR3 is CASSPSIGPADRSYEQYF. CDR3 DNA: TGCGCCAGCAGCCCTTCAATCGGTCCTGCAGACAGGAGCTACGAGCAGTACTTC.

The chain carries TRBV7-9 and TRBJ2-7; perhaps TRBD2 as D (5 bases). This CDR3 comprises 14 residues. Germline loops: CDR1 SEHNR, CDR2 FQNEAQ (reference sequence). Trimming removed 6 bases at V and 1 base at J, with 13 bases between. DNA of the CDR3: TGTGCCAGCAGTGACTCTGAGGGATCCTACGAGCAGTACTTC. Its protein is CASSDSEGSYEQYF.

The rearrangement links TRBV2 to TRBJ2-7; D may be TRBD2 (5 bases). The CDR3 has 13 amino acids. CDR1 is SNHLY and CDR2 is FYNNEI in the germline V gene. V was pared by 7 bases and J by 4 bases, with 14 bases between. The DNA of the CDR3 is TGTGCCAGCACCCGGGATATGAGTTACGAGCAGTACTTC. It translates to CASTRDMSYEQYF.

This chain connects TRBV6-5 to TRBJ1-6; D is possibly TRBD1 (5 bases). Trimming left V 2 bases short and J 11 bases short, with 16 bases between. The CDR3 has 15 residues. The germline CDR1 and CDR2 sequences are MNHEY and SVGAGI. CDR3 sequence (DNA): TGTGCCAGCAGTTACGACTGGGCGGGGCGCCCACCCCTCCACTTT. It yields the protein CASSYDWAGRPPLHF.

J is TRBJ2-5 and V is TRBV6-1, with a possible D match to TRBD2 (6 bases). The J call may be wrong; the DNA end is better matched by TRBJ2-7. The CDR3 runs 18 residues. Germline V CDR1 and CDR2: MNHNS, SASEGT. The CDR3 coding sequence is TGTGCCAGCAGTGAAGTACAAGCGGGTGGCCATCGCGTCGACGAGCAGTACTTC. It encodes CASSEVQAGGHRVDEQYF.